Reported below is one TCR beta chain. Between about 19,000 and 1,100,000 sorted cells, with 10%, 30% or 50% RNA, yielded naive CD8 libraries. When naive CD8 T cells were sorted, they were gated as CD8+CD4-CCR7+CD45RA+. This record belongs to a study of molecular identifiers for immune sequencing clone quantification. This CDR3 has 15 residues. Trimming at V came to 3 bases and at J to 1 base, leaving 2 bases not matched to a gene. Via MiXCR, TCRdb re-called the PCR reads, giving one row per CDR3 protein. This table has approximately 500,000 distinct CDR3 sequences, about 21% appearing once. This chain uses TRBV12-3 or TRBV12-4 with TRBJ2-3, with TRBD1 identical over 9 bases. The receptor's source is a human donor in good health. Some libraries in this study had Jurkat cell RNA spiked in. Material for sequencing was naive CD8+ T cells from blood, with Jurkat cell RNA spiked in. Subset reported: FACS-sorted CD8+CD4-CCR7+CD45RA+ naive T cells. Here the CDR3 DNA reads TGTGCCAGCAGTTTGAGGGACAGGGGCACAGATACGCAGTATTTT. This gives the protein CASSLRDRGTDTQYF.